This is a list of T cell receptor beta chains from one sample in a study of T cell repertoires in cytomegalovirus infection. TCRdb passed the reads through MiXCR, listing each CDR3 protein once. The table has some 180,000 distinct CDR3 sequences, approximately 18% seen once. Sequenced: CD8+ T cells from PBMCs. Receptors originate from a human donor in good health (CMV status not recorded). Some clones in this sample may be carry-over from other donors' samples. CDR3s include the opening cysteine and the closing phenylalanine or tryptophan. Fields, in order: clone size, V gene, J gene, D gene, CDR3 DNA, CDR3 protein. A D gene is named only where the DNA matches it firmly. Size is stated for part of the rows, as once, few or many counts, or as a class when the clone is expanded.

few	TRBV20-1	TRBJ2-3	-	TGCAGTGCAGCGGAGGTCGGGGGCACAGATACGCAGTATTTT	CSAAEVGGTDTQYF
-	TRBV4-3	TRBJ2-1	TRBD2	TGCGCCAGCAGCCAAGATACCAGCGGGGGGGGCTCCTACAATGAGCAGTTCTTC	CASSQDTSGGGSYNEQFF
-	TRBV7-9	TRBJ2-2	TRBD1	TGTGCCAGCAGCTTGACAGGGAACGGGGAGCTGTTTTTT	CASSLTGNGELFF
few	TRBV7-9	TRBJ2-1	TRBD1	TGTGCCAGCAGCCTCAGGACAGGCTCCTACAATGAGCAGTTCTTC	CASSLRTGSYNEQFF
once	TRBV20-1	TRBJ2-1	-	TGCAGTGCTAGAGCGGAAGCACTCTACAATGAGCAGTTCTTC	CSARAEALYNEQFF
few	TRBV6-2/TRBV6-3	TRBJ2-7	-	TGTGCCAGCAGCCTACGCCAGACGGCGTACGAGCAGTACTTC	CASSLRQTAYEQYF
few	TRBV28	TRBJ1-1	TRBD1	TGTGCCAGCAGCCTTAGGGACAGGGCGTCCCGGGAGGTAGAAGCTTTCTTT	CASSLRDRASREVEAFF
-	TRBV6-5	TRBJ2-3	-	TGTGCCAGCAGTCCCTCATCTGCAGATACGCAGTATTTT	CASSPSSADTQYF
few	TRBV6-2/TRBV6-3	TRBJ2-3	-	TGTGCCAGCAGTTCTCTTTTCCTGGGCACAGATACGCAGTATTTT	CASSSLFLGTDTQYF
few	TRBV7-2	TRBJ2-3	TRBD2	TGTGCCAGCAGCTCAAGACTAGCGGGGCTCTCAGATACGCAGTATTTT	CASSSRLAGLSDTQYF
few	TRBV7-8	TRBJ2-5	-	TGTGCCAGCAGCGCGGGACCGCAAGAGACCCAGTACTTC	CASSAGPQETQYF
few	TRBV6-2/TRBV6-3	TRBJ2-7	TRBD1	TGTGCCAGCAGGGGACAGGGACCCTACGAGCAGTACTTC	CASRGQGPYEQYF
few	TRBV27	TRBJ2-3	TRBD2	TGTGCCAGCAGTTTATCCCCTAGCGGAAAAACAGATACGCAGTATTTT	CASSLSPSGKTDTQYF
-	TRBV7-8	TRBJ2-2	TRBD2	TGTGCCAGCAGCACAAGACTAGCGGGGGCCGGGGAGCTGTTTTTT	CASSTRLAGAGELFF
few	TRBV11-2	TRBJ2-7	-	TGTGCCAGCAGCTCCCCAGGGGGGGCGGATTCCTACGAGCAGTACTTC	CASSSPGGADSYEQYF
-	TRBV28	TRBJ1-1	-	TGTGCCAGCAGTCTCGGGATAGAGGAGCTGAACACTGAAGCTTTCTTT	CASSLGIEELNTEAFF
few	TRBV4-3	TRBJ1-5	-	TGCGCCAGCAGCCAAGATGAAGATAGCAATCAGCCCCAGCATTTT	CASSQDEDSNQPQHF
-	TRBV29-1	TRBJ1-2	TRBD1	TGCAGCGTTACTGCACAGGGGGCGGGAGGCTACACCTTC	CSVTAQGAGGYTF
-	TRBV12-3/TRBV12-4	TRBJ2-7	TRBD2	TGTGCCAGCACCCTAGGAGCGGGGGACTACGAGCAGTACTTC	CASTLGAGDYEQYF
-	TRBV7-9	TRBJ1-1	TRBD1	TGTGCCAGCAGCTCCCGGGACAGGGGGACCAACACTGAAGCTTTCTTT	CASSSRDRGTNTEAFF
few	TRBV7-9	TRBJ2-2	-	TGTGCCAGCAGCTCCGACCGTAAGGAGCTGTTTTTT	CASSSDRKELFF
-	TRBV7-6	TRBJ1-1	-	TGTGCCAGCAGCTTAAATGGGGCTAGGACTGAAGCTTTCTTT	CASSLNGARTEAFF
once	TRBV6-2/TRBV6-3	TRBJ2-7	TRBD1	TGTGCCAGCAGTCCCGGGGACAGGGACCCCGACGAGCAGTACTTC	CASSPGDRDPDEQYF